This T cell receptor beta chain was obtained from a study of blood T cell repertoires in COVID-19. About the research overall: Sites in the United States, Italy and Spain provided acute and convalescent COVID-19 samples.

Each participant's cohort was designated according to participant-reported clinical history. Exposed volunteers were people who met a COVID-19 case within 2 weeks before study entry. In the study's own analysis: Nucleated cell counts were estimated from reference gene primer amplification. Repertoires were generated with immunoSEQ multiplex PCR, while TCRdb's copy carries only in-frame clones and drops some. The V and J calls and clone size were taken over from that table, and D and trimming were inferred from the DNA. The data show roughly 150,000 clones, 87% seen once. The V end was cut by 0 bases, the J end by 0 bases, with 7 bases between. The CDR3 is made up of 14 amino acids. Germline CDR1 is SGDLS and CDR2 is YYNGEE.

Input material: PBMCs or T cells enriched from blood (not recorded which). This TCR was sampled from a middle-aged woman who had been exposed to COVID-19. The chain employs TRBV9 and TRBJ2-7, with D perhaps TRBD1 (5 bases). In DNA, the CDR3 is TGTGCCAGCAGCGTAGGAGGACACTCCTACGAGCAGTACTTC. Protein: CASSVGGHSYEQYF.